These T cell receptor beta chains were read from a single sample in a study of blood T cell repertoires in COVID-19. Profiled with immunoSEQ multiplex PCR; TCRdb holds only in-frame clones, not every one. The table includes some 73,000 clones, 75% to 80% detected once. The material sequenced was peripheral blood. The receptors shown here come from a man in his sixties or seventies with COVID-19, enrolled during active disease. Each CDR3 is given with its conserved first and last residue. The order of the fields is clone size, D gene, J gene, CDR3 length, V gene, CDR3 protein, CDR3 DNA. D genes are given only for firm matches. Part of the rows lack a size; the others show once, few, many or a class for expanded clones.

clone size: NA; D gene: TRBD2; J gene: TRBJ2-1; CDR3 length: 17; V gene: TRBV7-3; CDR3 protein: CASSLTRPSGSYNEQFF; CDR3 DNA: TGTGCCAGCAGCTTAACGCGGCCTAGCGGATCCTACAATGAGCAGTTCTTC
clone size: NA; D gene: NA; J gene: TRBJ1-5; CDR3 length: 18; V gene: TRBV4-1; CDR3 protein: CASSPILRQTQKNQPQHF; CDR3 DNA: TGCGCCAGCAGCCCTATACTGAGACAGACACAGAAGAATCAGCCCCAGCATTTT
clone size: NA; D gene: TRBD2; J gene: TRBJ2-7; CDR3 length: 17; V gene: TRBV2; CDR3 protein: CASSEPLRSSGSYEQYF; CDR3 DNA: TGTGCCAGCAGTGAACCCCTCAGGTCTAGCGGATCCTACGAGCAGTACTTC
clone size: NA; D gene: TRBD1; J gene: TRBJ1-5; CDR3 length: 17; V gene: TRBV6-6; CDR3 protein: CASSPRRQGALNQPQHF; CDR3 DNA: TGTGCCAGCAGTCCTCGACGACAGGGGGCTTTGAATCAGCCCCAGCATTTT
clone size: NA; D gene: NA; J gene: TRBJ1-6; CDR3 length: 15; V gene: TRBV28; CDR3 protein: CASSPQGTYNSPLHF; CDR3 DNA: TGTGCCAGCAGTCCACAGGGTACCTATAATTCACCCCTCCACTTT
clone size: NA; D gene: TRBD2; J gene: TRBJ2-1; CDR3 length: 18; V gene: TRBV3-1/TRBV3-2; CDR3 protein: CASSQVELAGGHDNEQFF; CDR3 DNA: TGTGCCAGCAGCCAAGTCGAACTAGCGGGAGGTCATGACAATGAGCAGTTCTTC
clone size: few; D gene: NA; J gene: TRBJ1-3; CDR3 length: 16; V gene: TRBV15; CDR3 protein: CATSRPGQSSGNTIYF; CDR3 DNA: TGTGCCACCAGCAGACCTGGACAGAGCTCTGGAAACACCATATATTTT
clone size: NA; D gene: NA; J gene: TRBJ2-5; CDR3 length: 11; V gene: TRBV18; CDR3 protein: CASSTMETQYF; CDR3 DNA: TGTGCCAGCTCAACAATGGAGACCCAGTACTTC
clone size: NA; D gene: NA; J gene: TRBJ2-7; CDR3 length: 15; V gene: TRBV9; CDR3 protein: CASSVEGGGPYEQYF; CDR3 DNA: TGTGCCAGCAGCGTAGAGGGAGGAGGGCCCTACGAGCAGTACTTC
clone size: NA; D gene: TRBD2; J gene: TRBJ2-2; CDR3 length: 18; V gene: TRBV7-3; CDR3 protein: CASSPPPSQTSGRRELFF; CDR3 DNA: TGTGCCAGCAGCCCCCCTCCCAGCCAGACTAGCGGGAGGCGGGAGCTGTTTTTT
clone size: NA; D gene: NA; J gene: TRBJ1-1; CDR3 length: 12; V gene: TRBV7-2; CDR3 protein: CASSLTPGVAFF; CDR3 DNA: TGTGCCAGCAGCTTAACCCCGGGGGTAGCTTTCTTT
clone size: NA; D gene: NA; J gene: TRBJ1-4; CDR3 length: 15; V gene: TRBV2; CDR3 protein: CASSEAEGGWEKLFF; CDR3 DNA: TGTGCCAGCAGTGAAGCGGAGGGAGGTTGGGAAAAACTGTTTTTT
clone size: NA; D gene: TRBD1; J gene: TRBJ2-7; CDR3 length: 15; V gene: TRBV9; CDR3 protein: CASSAEGQPYYEQYF; CDR3 DNA: TGTGCCAGCAGCGCAGAGGGACAGCCTTACTACGAGCAGTACTTC
clone size: NA; D gene: NA; J gene: TRBJ2-3; CDR3 length: 16; V gene: TRBV23-1; CDR3 protein: CASTPLDGTSTDTQYF; CDR3 DNA: TGCGCCAGCACCCCCTTGGACGGGACTAGCACAGATACGCAGTATTTT
clone size: few; D gene: TRBD2; J gene: TRBJ2-7; CDR3 length: 14; V gene: TRBV6-1; CDR3 protein: CASSLAGWNYEQYF; CDR3 DNA: TGTGCCAGCAGCCTAGCGGGATGGAACTACGAGCAGTACTTC
clone size: NA; D gene: TRBD2; J gene: TRBJ2-2; CDR3 length: 16; V gene: TRBV7-2; CDR3 protein: CASSLGLAANTGELFF; CDR3 DNA: TGTGCCAGCAGCTTAGGACTAGCGGCGAACACCGGGGAGCTGTTTTTT
clone size: NA; D gene: NA; J gene: TRBJ1-6; CDR3 length: 18; V gene: TRBV9; CDR3 protein: CASSDLGGPGTYNSPLHF; CDR3 DNA: TGTGCCAGCAGCGACCTGGGGGGGCCAGGGACCTATAATTCACCCCTCCACTTT
clone size: NA; D gene: TRBD2; J gene: TRBJ2-7; CDR3 length: 17; V gene: TRBV28; CDR3 protein: CASSFNPRERELYEQYF; CDR3 DNA: TGTGCCAGCAGTTTTAATCCCCGGGAGCGGGAGCTCTACGAGCAGTACTTC
clone size: NA; D gene: TRBD2; J gene: TRBJ2-1; CDR3 length: 20; V gene: TRBV24-1; CDR3 protein: CATSDLKALGTSGSYNEQFF; CDR3 DNA: TGTGCCACCAGTGATTTGAAAGCCCTTGGGACTAGCGGGAGCTACAATGAGCAGTTCTTC
clone size: NA; D gene: TRBD1; J gene: TRBJ2-7; CDR3 length: 14; V gene: TRBV11-2; CDR3 protein: CASSLQGAAGEQYF; CDR3 DNA: TGTGCCAGCAGCTTGCAGGGGGCTGCGGGCGAGCAGTACTTC
clone size: NA; D gene: NA; J gene: TRBJ1-2; CDR3 length: 17; V gene: TRBV3-1/TRBV3-2; CDR3 protein: CASSRLGASRVDYGYTF; CDR3 DNA: TGTGCCAGCAGCCGCCTGGGGGCCAGTCGGGTCGACTATGGCTACACCTTC
clone size: once; D gene: NA; J gene: TRBJ2-1; CDR3 length: 11; V gene: TRBV7-2; CDR3 protein: CASSLFDEQFF; CDR3 DNA: TGTGCCAGCAGCTTATTCGATGAGCAGTTCTTC
clone size: NA; D gene: NA; J gene: TRBJ1-5; CDR3 length: 14; V gene: TRBV2; CDR3 protein: CASQDSVNNQPQHF; CDR3 DNA: TGTGCCAGCCAGGACAGCGTAAACAATCAGCCCCAGCATTTT
clone size: NA; D gene: NA; J gene: TRBJ1-5; CDR3 length: 13; V gene: TRBV5-1; CDR3 protein: CASSLDQGQPQHF; CDR3 DNA: TGCGCCAGCAGCTTGGACCAGGGCCAGCCCCAGCATTTT
clone size: NA; D gene: NA; J gene: TRBJ1-2; CDR3 length: 12; V gene: TRBV7-2; CDR3 protein: CASSLERGGYTF; CDR3 DNA: TGTGCCAGCAGCTTAGAACGGGGTGGCTACACCTTC
clone size: few; D gene: NA; J gene: TRBJ2-5; CDR3 length: 15; V gene: TRBV7-9; CDR3 protein: CASSLRLLGQETQYF; CDR3 DNA: TGTGCCAGCAGCTTACGCCTCCTGGGCCAGGAGACCCAGTACTTC
clone size: NA; D gene: NA; J gene: TRBJ1-1; CDR3 length: 13; V gene: TRBV18; CDR3 protein: CASSPSRDTEAFF; CDR3 DNA: TGTGCCAGCTCACCTTCGAGGGACACTGAAGCTTTCTTT
clone size: NA; D gene: NA; J gene: TRBJ2-1; CDR3 length: 15; V gene: TRBV3-1/TRBV3-2; CDR3 protein: CASSQEREIYNEQFF; CDR3 DNA: TGTGCCAGCAGCCAAGAGAGAGAGATATACAATGAGCAGTTCTTC
clone size: few; D gene: TRBD2; J gene: TRBJ2-5; CDR3 length: 16; V gene: TRBV6-1; CDR3 protein: CASSANRGVAGETQYF; CDR3 DNA: TGTGCCAGCAGTGCCAACCGGGGGGTAGCGGGAGAGACCCAGTACTTC
clone size: few; D gene: TRBD1; J gene: TRBJ1-1; CDR3 length: 14; V gene: TRBV6-5; CDR3 protein: CASSHRGMNTEAFF; CDR3 DNA: TGTGCCAGCAGTCACAGGGGCATGAACACTGAAGCTTTCTTT
clone size: NA; D gene: TRBD1; J gene: TRBJ1-2; CDR3 length: 15; V gene: TRBV4-2; CDR3 protein: CASSQGSQGGYGYTF; CDR3 DNA: TGTGCCAGCAGCCAGGGCTCGCAGGGGGGTTATGGCTACACCTTC
clone size: NA; D gene: TRBD1; J gene: TRBJ2-2; CDR3 length: 14; V gene: TRBV28; CDR3 protein: CASRKQGITGELFF; CDR3 DNA: TGTGCCAGCAGGAAACAGGGGATCACCGGGGAGCTGTTTTTT
clone size: NA; D gene: NA; J gene: TRBJ2-7; CDR3 length: 15; V gene: TRBV7-2; CDR3 protein: CASSLVLGRGYEQYF; CDR3 DNA: TGTGCCAGCAGCTTAGTCCTGGGGAGAGGTTACGAGCAGTACTTC
clone size: NA; D gene: TRBD2; J gene: TRBJ2-3; CDR3 length: 15; V gene: TRBV5-1; CDR3 protein: CASSLRLAGGDTQYF; CDR3 DNA: TGCGCCAGCAGCTTAAGACTAGCGGGAGGAGATACGCAGTATTTT
clone size: NA; D gene: NA; J gene: TRBJ2-7; CDR3 length: 14; V gene: TRBV6-2/TRBV6-3; CDR3 protein: CASSSYGSLHEQYF; CDR3 DNA: TGTGCCAGCAGTTCTTACGGGAGTCTCCACGAGCAGTACTTC
clone size: NA; D gene: NA; J gene: TRBJ1-1; CDR3 length: 15; V gene: TRBV10-3; CDR3 protein: CAIRAGGPVLREAFF; CDR3 DNA: TGTGCCATCAGGGCTGGAGGACCGGTACTGAGGGAAGCTTTCTTT
clone size: NA; D gene: TRBD1; J gene: TRBJ1-5; CDR3 length: 15; V gene: TRBV3-1/TRBV3-2; CDR3 protein: CASSQGRGRIQPQHF; CDR3 DNA: TGTGCCAGCAGCCAAGGCAGGGGGCGGATTCAGCCCCAGCATTTT
clone size: NA; D gene: TRBD1; J gene: TRBJ2-7; CDR3 length: 14; V gene: TRBV28; CDR3 protein: CASSLLGQSYEQYF; CDR3 DNA: TGTGCCAGCAGTTTACTGGGACAGTCCTACGAGCAGTACTTC
clone size: NA; D gene: TRBD2; J gene: TRBJ2-6; CDR3 length: 17; V gene: TRBV5-6; CDR3 protein: CASSLAGGADGANVLTF; CDR3 DNA: TGTGCCAGCAGCTTGGCCGGGGGGGCGGACGGGGCCAACGTCCTGACTTTC
clone size: NA; D gene: TRBD2; J gene: TRBJ2-3; CDR3 length: 18; V gene: TRBV28; CDR3 protein: CASSPPGTSGSIGDTQYF; CDR3 DNA: TGTGCCAGCAGTCCTCCCGGGACTAGCGGGAGTATAGGAGATACGCAGTATTTT
clone size: NA; D gene: TRBD2; J gene: TRBJ2-3; CDR3 length: 15; V gene: TRBV28; CDR3 protein: CASSLSSGSADTQYF; CDR3 DNA: TGTGCCAGCAGTTTATCCAGCGGGAGTGCAGATACGCAGTATTTT
clone size: NA; D gene: TRBD1; J gene: TRBJ1-3; CDR3 length: 17; V gene: TRBV5-5; CDR3 protein: CASSLAGQANSGNTIYF; CDR3 DNA: TGTGCCAGCAGCCTGGCGGGACAGGCGAACTCTGGAAACACCATATATTTT
clone size: NA; D gene: NA; J gene: TRBJ1-2; CDR3 length: 16; V gene: TRBV18; CDR3 protein: CASSTVGSGANYGYTF; CDR3 DNA: TGTGCCAGCTCGACAGTAGGGTCAGGGGCTAACTATGGCTACACCTTC
clone size: NA; D gene: NA; J gene: TRBJ2-3; CDR3 length: 13; V gene: TRBV4-2; CDR3 protein: CASSQGLADTQYF; CDR3 DNA: TGTGCCAGCAGCCAAGGGTTAGCAGATACGCAGTATTTT
clone size: NA; D gene: TRBD1; J gene: TRBJ1-6; CDR3 length: 14; V gene: TRBV6-5; CDR3 protein: CASGNTGGRSPLHF; CDR3 DNA: TGTGCCAGCGGAAACACAGGGGGAAGGTCACCCCTCCACTTT